Below, 8 T cell receptor beta chains from the same sample are listed, as sequenced in a study of T cell responses to AZD1222 COVID-19 vaccine. Using immunoSEQ multiplex PCR, the repertoire was profiled, and TCRdb retains in-frame clones only, with some absent. This repertoire shows some 180,000 clones, about 93% found once; its top ten account for around 0.93%. The sample in question was peripheral blood, obtained 28 days after the second dose of the MenACWY control vaccine. All receptors derive from an adult who received the MenACWY meningococcal vaccine as a control.

This rearrangement joins TRBV19 to TRBJ1-5; tentatively, D is TRBD1 (5 bases). Trimming pared 6 bases from V and 3 bases from J, leaving 12 bases between. Per the germline V gene, CDR1 is LNHDA and CDR2 is SQIVND (reference sequence). The CDR3 is 14 residues long. DNA for the CDR3: TGTGCCAGTAGCCCGGGGGGGAACAATCAGCCCCAGCATTTT. It specifies CASSPGGNNQPQHF.

J is TRBJ1-1 and V is TRBV5-1; the match to TRBD1 covers 7 bases. The germline V gene encodes CDR1 SGHRS and CDR2 YFSETQ. The junction had 7 bases not matched to a gene; V was cut back by 4 bases and J by 4 bases. CDR3 length: 14 amino acids. CDR3 amino acids: CASSPDRVGTEAFF. CDR3 nucleotide sequence: TGCGCCAGCAGCCCTGACAGGGTCGGCACTGAAGCTTTCTTT.

The gene calls are TRBV7-8 and TRBJ2-1; D gene uncertain. Looked up from germline, CDR1 is SGHVS and CDR2 is FQNEAQ. CDR3 size: 11 residues. Trimming stripped 1 base from V and 8 bases from J, with 3 bases between. As DNA, the CDR3 is TGTGCCAGCAGCTTAGAGGATGAGCAGTTCTTC. It is translated as CASSLEDEQFF.

This rearrangement joins TRBV4-2 to TRBJ1-5; D is undetermined. CDR1 is LGHNA, CDR2 YNFKEQ, per germline. This CDR3 is built from 16 residues. The germline V and J ends were trimmed by 0 bases and 0 bases, with 9 bases remaining between them. CDR3 protein: CASSQEAGYSNQPQHF. CDR3 sequence (DNA): TGTGCCAGCAGCCAAGAGGCGGGCTATAGCAATCAGCCCCAGCATTTT.

The chain employs TRBV4-1 and TRBJ2-7; no clear D gene. This CDR3 contains 17 residues. V was shortened by 2 bases and J by 0 bases, with 17 bases between the two germline ends. Germline CDR1 MGHRA, CDR2 YSYEKL. The CDR3 sequence is CASSQRLAVSSSYEQYF. CDR3 nucleotide sequence: TGCGCCAGCAGCCAACGCCTGGCGGTCTCGAGCTCCTACGAGCAGTACTTC.

The V call is TRBV5-4, the J call TRBJ1-5; D remains ambiguous. This CDR3 spans 13 amino acids. V gave up 4 bases and J gave up 9 bases, with 14 bases separating them. Germline-derived CDR1 and CDR2 are SGHNT and YYREEE (reference sequence). The CDR3 loop reads CASSPDGVRPQHF. DNA for the CDR3: TGTGCCAGCAGCCCGGACGGAGTTCGGCCCCAGCATTTT.

The rearrangement joins TRBV4-2 to TRBJ1-3, with D tentatively TRBD1 (5 bases). V was pared by 3 bases and J by 0 bases, with 12 bases between. CDR3 size: 16 residues. Per germline, CDR1 LGHNA and CDR2 YNFKEQ. CDR3: CASSHVTGVSGNTIYF. In DNA, the CDR3 is TGTGCCAGCAGCCACGTTACAGGAGTCTCTGGAAACACCATATATTTT.

This clone was observed once. The genes are TRBV11-2 and TRBJ1-1; no reliable D call. The CDR3 runs to 11 residues. Per the germline V gene, CDR1 is SGHAT and CDR2 is FQNNGV. V was trimmed by 4 bases and J by 3 bases, leaving 3 bases between them. The CDR3 nucleotides read TGTGCCAGCAGCTACTACACTGAAGCTTTCTTT. It specifies CASSYYTEAFF.